A single sample is the source of the 27 T cell receptor beta chains below, sequenced in a study of glioma-infiltrating T cells after dendritic cell vaccination (dated by TCRdb to the mid-2010s). The method behind the library was the immunoSEQ multiplex PCR assay. What TCRdb holds here is the immuneACCESS table cut down to in-frame rearrangements. Part of the clones is not present; checked against another copy, under half of the missing clones reflect an unresolved V gene, and the others are unexplained. In all, the sample holds 80,000 to 100,000 clones, and 65% to 85% of those were seen once. Together, the top ten hold 4.5% to 5.5% of the sample. The time point label corresponds to: after dendritic cell vaccination, including at tumor progression/relapse. The source material was blood, sampled after dendritic cell vaccination. All receptors derive from a human donor with glioblastoma.

This chain uses TRBV19 with TRBJ2-5; the match to TRBD2 covers 7 bases. Unmatched junction bases numbered 7, after V lost 4 bases and J lost 5 bases. CDR1 and CDR2 (germline): LNHDA, SQIVND (reference sequence). The CDR3 is made up of 14 amino acids. Here the CDR3 reads CASSTSSGTETQYF. CDR3 DNA sequence: TGTGCCAGTAGTACTTCTAGCGGTACGGAGACCCAGTACTTC.

This chain connects TRBV7-3 to TRBJ1-1, with a weak D call TRBD1 (5 bases). Per germline, CDR1 SGHTA and CDR2 FQGTGA. The CDR3 consists of 13 residues. The V gene lost 5 bases and the J gene lost 3 bases, with 10 bases spanning the gap. DNA for the CDR3: TGTGCCAGCAGCGCCCTAGGGGACACTGAAGCTTTCTTT. Its translation is CASSALGDTEAFF.

V usage is TRBV2 and J usage is TRBJ1-5, with no clear D. V was shortened by 2 bases and J by 4 bases, with 12 bases between the two germline ends. The V gene's germline CDR1 is SNHLY and CDR2 FYNNEI. The CDR3 is 15 amino acids. CDR3 nucleotide sequence: TGTGCCAGCAGTGAATGGAGGAGTGGGAATCAGCCCCAGCATTTT. It is translated as CASSEWRSGNQPQHF.

The chain recombines TRBV5-1 with TRBJ1-1; 8 bases are shared with TRBD1. The CDR3 spans 14 residues. CDR1 is SGHRS, CDR2 YFSETQ, per germline. With V trimmed by 3 bases and J by 3 bases, 4 bases remained unmatched. CDR3 DNA sequence: TGCGCCAGCAGCTCAACAGGGGGGGACACTGAAGCTTTCTTT. This encodes CASSSTGGDTEAFF.

The chain's CDR3 is CASSWTGHTGELFF. In DNA form, the CDR3 reads TGCGCCAGCAGCTGGACAGGGCACACCGGGGAGCTGTTTTTT. The chain links TRBV5-1 to TRBJ2-2; 8 nucleotides match TRBD1. Per germline, CDR1 SGHRS and CDR2 YFSETQ. The CDR3 totals 14 residues. V was clipped by 3 bases and J by 3 bases; unmatched bases: 1.

V gene TRBV7-3 combines with J gene TRBJ2-1; D is perhaps TRBD1 (6 bases). This CDR3 has 14 amino acids. CDR1 and CDR2 (germline): SGHTA, FQGTGA. The V gene lost 5 bases and the J gene lost 7 bases, with 15 bases spanning the gap. CDR3: CASSPTGSENEQFF. The DNA of the CDR3 is TGTGCCAGCAGCCCCACAGGGTCCGAGAATGAGCAGTTCTTC.

The chain combines TRBV20-1 with TRBJ1-4; D gene unclear. The germline V and J ends were trimmed by 7 bases and 7 bases, with 10 bases remaining between them. CDR3 size: 11 residues. Per germline, CDR1 DFQATT and CDR2 SNEGSKA (reference sequence). The CDR3 reads CSGLSGEKLFF. The CDR3 DNA is TGCAGTGGGTTGTCCGGTGAAAAACTGTTTTTT.

V gene TRBV5-1 combines with J gene TRBJ2-5, with 12 bases that match TRBD2. The junction had 4 bases not matched to a gene; V was cut back by 3 bases and J by 4 bases. Germline V CDR1 and CDR2: SGHRS, YFSETQ. The CDR3 is made up of 15 amino acids. CDR3 DNA sequence: TGCGCCAGCAGCTCTAGACTAGCGGGGGCAGAGACCCAGTACTTC. This sequence encodes CASSSRLAGAETQYF.

The chain links TRBV19 to TRBJ1-2, with 7 bases matching TRBD1. The ends lost 5 bases at V and 5 bases at J; junction bases unmatched: 11. Germline-derived CDR1 and CDR2 are LNHDA and SQIVND (reference sequence). This CDR3 has 15 amino acids. CDR3 sequence: CASSAVRGVGYGYTF. In nucleotides, the CDR3 is TGTGCCAGTAGTGCCGTCAGGGGGGTCGGATATGGCTACACCTTC.

The rearrangement uses TRBV21-1 and TRBJ1-2; the listed D gene, TRBD1, was not tested against the DNA. TRBV21-1 is classified as a pseudogene. There are 15 residues in the CDR3. CDR3 bases: TGTGCCAGCAGCAAACCGGGCAGGGGGGACTATGGCTACACCTTC. It is translated as CASSKPGRGDYGYTF.

The chain carries TRBV19 and TRBJ2-2; possibly TRBD2 for D (6 bases). The CDR3 extends over 14 amino acids. Germline CDR1 LNHDA, CDR2 SQIVND (reference sequence). Trimming shortened V by 8 bases and J by 0 bases, and 10 bases separated the two germline ends. CDR3 nucleotides: TGTGCCAGTCGGGGGAAGGCGAACACCGGGGAGCTGTTTTTT. This codes for CASRGKANTGELFF.

The V gene is TRBV18, the J gene TRBJ2-3, with 10 bases lining up with TRBD2. V was pared by 5 bases and J by 4 bases, with 6 bases of the junction left unmatched. CDR3 length: 15 amino acids. Germline V gene data show CDR1 as KGHSH and CDR2 as LQKENI. The DNA for the CDR3 is TGTGCCAGCTCAGAGCGGGGGGGCCACGCAGATACGCAGTATTTT. It codes for CASSERGGHADTQYF.

This sequence joins TRBV4-2 and TRBJ2-3; TRBD1 might be the D (5 bases). This CDR3 has 13 residues. CDR1 is LGHNA, CDR2 YNFKEQ, per germline. V gave up 0 bases and J gave up 8 bases, with 9 bases separating them. The CDR3 DNA sequence: TGTGCCAGCAGCCAAGATAGGGGTGGTACGCAGTATTTT. This gives the protein CASSQDRGGTQYF.

The chain employs TRBV9 and TRBJ2-2; perhaps TRBD2 as D (5 bases). Germline loops: CDR1 SGDLS, CDR2 YYNGEE. Trimming took 0 bases from V and 4 from J, leaving 13 bases between them. The CDR3 is 16 residues long. The CDR3 spells CASSVDSHGLTGELFF. As DNA, the CDR3 is TGTGCCAGCAGCGTAGACTCCCATGGACTCACCGGGGAGCTGTTTTTT.

This rearrangement joins TRBV5-1 to TRBJ1-2, with 7 bases lining up with TRBD1. The CDR3 contains 13 residues. Looked up from germline, CDR1 is SGHRS and CDR2 is YFSETQ. V lost 0 bases and J lost 6; bases outside the gene matches: 2. The CDR3, as DNA: TGCGCCAGCAGCTTGGGGGACAGACATGGCTACACCTTC. Translated: CASSLGDRHGYTF.

This chain links TRBV30 with TRBJ2-1; 7 bases align to TRBD2. J was trimmed by 8 bases and V by 5 bases; bases with no gene match: 9. Looked up from germline, CDR1 is GTSNPN and CDR2 is SVGIG (reference sequence). The CDR3 has 13 amino acids. The CDR3 nucleotides are TGTGCCTGGCCGGCGGGAGAGTGGGATGAGCAGTTCTTC. This encodes CAWPAGEWDEQFF.

This chain uses TRBV5-1 with TRBJ2-1, with D hard to call. The CDR3 runs 15 residues. CDR1 is SGHRS and CDR2 is YFSETQ in the germline V gene. V was clipped by 0 bases and J by 0 bases, with 7 bases between them. As DNA, the CDR3 is TGCGCCAGCAGCTTGGATGCGAGCTCCTACAATGAGCAGTTCTTC. This sequence encodes CASSLDASSYNEQFF.

The chain employs TRBV15 and TRBJ2-7; 11 bases map to TRBD2. After removal of 0 bases from V and 6 bases from J, the junction contained 4 bases not matched to a gene. The germline CDR1 and CDR2 sequences are LNHNV and YYDKDF (reference sequence). The CDR3 loop spans 15 amino acids. CDR3: CATSRDLAGGPEQYF. CDR3 in DNA: TGTGCCACCAGCAGAGACCTAGCGGGGGGACCCGAGCAGTACTTC.

The chain couples TRBV5-1 to TRBJ1-1; D is perhaps TRBD1 (6 bases). This CDR3 spans 13 amino acids. V was pared by 3 bases and J by 2 bases, with 8 bases between. CDR1 SGHRS and CDR2 YFSETQ come from the germline V gene. As DNA, the CDR3 is TGCGCCAGCAGCTGGGGACATAACACTGAAGCTTTCTTT. This translates into CASSWGHNTEAFF.

V usage is TRBV11-2 and J usage is TRBJ1-2; D is perhaps TRBD1 (5 bases). Germline V lookup: CDR1 SGHAT, CDR2 FQNNGV. Trimming shortened V by 3 bases and J by 4 bases, and 15 bases separated the two germline ends. The CDR3 consists of 15 residues. The CDR3 coding sequence is TGTGCCAGCAGCTTCAGCCCGGTTAGGGGCTATGGCTACACCTTC. As protein: CASSFSPVRGYGYTF.

CDR3 bases: TGTGCCAGCACCTCACCAGCGGGAGATGGCACCGGGGAGCTGTTTTTT. Its translation is CASTSPAGDGTGELFF. The V and J genes are TRBV28 and TRBJ2-2; 8 bases agree with TRBD2. Looked up from germline, CDR1 is MDHEN and CDR2 is SYDVKM. V lost 7 bases to trimming and J lost 4 bases; unmatched junction nucleotides: 11. CDR3 size: 16 residues.

As to this clone: The same CDR3 can be traced to other DNA sequences in this sample. The rearrangement joins TRBV5-1 to TRBJ1-5, with D possibly being TRBD1 (5 bases). Germline CDR1 and CDR2: SGHRS and YFSETQ. This CDR3 contains 13 residues. The V and J ends lost 0 bases and 7 bases respectively, with 8 bases between them. The DNA of the CDR3 is TGCGCCAGCAGCTTGGGCGGGGACCAGCCCCAGCATTTT. Encoded protein: CASSLGGDQPQHF.

The chain employs TRBV9 and TRBJ1-2; TRBD1 matches 10 bases. Germline CDR1 SGDLS, CDR2 YYNGEE. CDR3 length: 13 amino acids. V trimming: 6 bases; J trimming: 8 bases; junction bases outside the gene matches: 7. The CDR3 coding sequence is TGTGCCAGCACCCTGGGGACAGGGGTCGGCTACACCTTC. It translates to CASTLGTGVGYTF.

The rearrangement joins TRBV15 to TRBJ1-3; D may be TRBD1 (5 bases). CDR1 and CDR2 from the germline V gene are LNHNV and YYDKDF (reference sequence). Trimming removed 7 bases at V and 0 bases at J, with 13 bases between. This CDR3 spans 15 amino acids. In DNA form, the CDR3 reads TGTGCCACCACCTGGGGCGGTGGCTCTGGAAACACCATATATTTT. Its translation: CATTWGGGSGNTIYF. The entire variable domain, with the rest obtained from reference TRBV15 and TRBJ1-3, is as follows: DAMVIQNPRYQVTQFGKPVTLSCSQTLNHNVMYWYQQKSSQAPKLLFHYYDKDFNNEADTPDNFQSRRPNTSFCFLDIRSPGLGDTAMYLCATTWGGGSGNTIYFGEGSWLTVV.

A few counts support this clone. This chain uses TRBV9 with TRBJ2-1, with 8 positions matching TRBD1. The CDR3 contains 18 residues. J lost 0 bases, V lost 4 bases, and 12 bases had no gene match. Germline assignment: CDR1 SGDLS and CDR2 YYNGEE. The CDR3 region has the DNA TGTGCCAGCAGCCTTTCCCCGACAGGGGTTAACTCCTACAATGAGCAGTTCTTC. It specifies CASSLSPTGVNSYNEQFF.

This chain uses TRBV19 with TRBJ2-1; 7 positions match TRBD2. J was trimmed by 4 bases and V by 3 bases; bases with no gene match: 9. The CDR3 is made up of 16 amino acids. Germline V gene data show CDR1 as LNHDA and CDR2 as SQIVND (reference sequence). In DNA, the CDR3 is TGTGCCAGTAGTATTCAGACTAGCCGGGGATACAATGAGCAGTTCTTC. Its translation: CASSIQTSRGYNEQFF.

In this sample, this clone turned up a few times. The V gene is TRBV2, the J gene TRBJ1-2; possibly TRBD1 for D (6 bases). Per the germline V gene, CDR1 is SNHLY and CDR2 is FYNNEI. V was trimmed by 11 bases and J by 5 bases, leaving 9 bases between them. The CDR3 loop spans 10 amino acids. The CDR3 region is CASGQYGYTF. CDR3 sequence (DNA): TGTGCCTCCGGACAGTATGGCTACACCTTC.